This T cell receptor beta chain is from a study of breast tumors, draining lymph nodes, adjacent tissues. As regards this clonotype: As yet, its antigen is unknown.

TCRdb re-called the multiplex PCR reads with MiXCR, one entry per CDR3 protein. The sample carries 200,000 to 300,000 distinct CDR3 sequences, about 30% recorded once. Per the germline V gene, CDR1 is KGHSH and CDR2 is LQKENI. This CDR3 is 15 amino acids long. J was trimmed by 3 bases and V by 3 bases; bases with no gene match: 8. Breast cancer patients provided tissue from their axillary draining lymph nodes. Study-wide findings and caveats: Data only fit, rather than demonstrated, lymph node origin of most tumor T cells. Luminal-like breast cancer showed significantly higher tumor–nontumor repertoire similarity than basal-like. Tumors had less TCR diversity than lymph nodes, more than nontumor tissue.

The V call is TRBV18, the J call TRBJ2-7; 7 positions match TRBD2. This TCR derives from a female donor with breast cancer. Some clones in this sample may be carry-over from other donors' samples. The sample taken for sequencing was axillary lymph node tissue. The CDR3 DNA reads TGTGCCAGCTCACCGGGGCATGGGGAGGGCTACGAGCAGTACTTC. Amino acids: CASSPGHGEGYEQYF.